This T cell receptor (beta chain) was profiled in a study of somatic mutations in cytotoxic T cells in rheumatoid arthritis. The CDR3 sequence is 16 residues long. Germline loops: CDR1 SGHVS, CDR2 FQNEAQ. Trimming cost V 4 bases and J 4 bases, with 19 bases left between them. The assay was immunoSEQ multiplex PCR, and TCRdb's table has in-frame clones only and misses some. The sample has more than 8,000 clones, 80% seen once. The origin of this receptor is an adult with rheumatoid arthritis. The chain is built from TRBV7-8 and TRBJ1-1; D unclear. Sequenced input: CD8+ T cells sorted from blood. The CDR3, as DNA: TGTGCCAGCAGCTCTCTGCCGGAGGCCGGTCGCACTGAAGCTTTCTTT. It codes for CASSSLPEAGRTEAFF.